Presented here are 6 T cell receptor beta chains from one specimen sequenced in a study of OX40 agonist ivuxolimab in advanced cancers. The data were produced by immunoSEQ multiplex PCR, yet TCRdb's version contains in-frame clones alone and is incomplete. The table has almost 70,000 clones, about 80% seen once. This specimen was CD4+ or CD8+ T cells sorted from blood, taken in a trial of the OX40 agonist ivuxolimab. These receptors were collected from an adult with an advanced solid tumor such as melanoma, head and neck, liver or kidney cancer.

V gene TRBV30 combines with J gene TRBJ1-5, with TRBD1 as a possible D gene (6 bases). CDR3 length: 14 residues. Trimming shortened V by 1 base and J by 6 bases, and 13 bases separated the two germline ends. Germline CDR1 reads GTSNPN; CDR2 reads SVGIG (reference sequence). As DNA, the CDR3 is TGTGCCTGGAGTGACGGGGGCGTTGGTCAGCCCCAGCATTTT. Translated: CAWSDGGVGQPQHF.

The genes are TRBV18 and TRBJ1-5; no definite D call. The length of the CDR3 is 15 residues. V was cut by 1 base and J by 5 bases, with 12 bases left in between. Germline V lookup: CDR1 KGHSH, CDR2 LQKENI. CDR3 sequence reads: CASSPRQSGDQPQHF. CDR3 coding DNA: TGTGCCAGCTCACCACGCCAGAGCGGGGATCAGCCCCAGCATTTT.

The chain carries TRBV11-3 and TRBJ2-2; maybe TRBD2 (6 bases). CDR3 length: 13 residues. V lost 5 bases, J lost 7 bases, and 11 bases lay in between. Germline V gene sequence: CDR1 SGHNT, CDR2 YENEEA. This CDR3 is CASSPGVLGELFF. CDR3 in DNA: TGTGCCAGCAGCCCGGGGGTCCTCGGGGAGCTGTTTTTT.

V is TRBV25-1 and J is TRBJ1-2; 9 nucleotides agree with TRBD1. V was clipped by 10 bases and J by 5 bases; unmatched bases: 2. From germline, CDR1 is MGHDK and CDR2 SYGVNS. The CDR3 covers 11 residues. CDR3 amino acids: CATGQGYGYTF. The DNA of the CDR3 is TGTGCCACCGGACAGGGGTATGGCTACACCTTC.

As DNA, the CDR3 is TGTGCCAGCAGTGAAGCGTCGGGGGGCCGGCAGCCCCAGCATTTT. Its translation is CASSEASGGRQPQHF. The genes are TRBV2 and TRBJ1-5; a possible D gene is TRBD1 (6 bases). The V gene's germline CDR1 is SNHLY and CDR2 FYNNEI. Deletions cut 0 bases from V and 7 bases from J, with 13 bases between. CDR3 length: 15 residues.

This chain links TRBV7-2 with TRBJ2-5; D is possibly TRBD1 or TRBD2 (5 bases each). The V gene lost 5 bases and the J gene lost 3 bases, with 13 bases spanning the gap. This CDR3 is built from 14 residues. The germline gives CDR1 SGHTA, CDR2 FQGNSA. The CDR3 DNA sequence: TGTGCCAGCAGCACCAGGGACCGGAAAGAGACCCAGTACTTC. It codes for CASSTRDRKETQYF.